Shown below are 7 T cell receptor beta chains from a single sample sequenced in a study of T-cell reconstitution after alpha-beta-depleted transplantation in children. The TCRbeta library was prepared with unique molecular identifiers. TCRdb itself ran the PCR reads through MiXCR, one entry per CDR3 protein. The table has about 540,000 distinct CDR3 sequences, around 18% seen once. Sequencing used PBMCs from the stem cell graft donor, obtained from the stem cell graft. The receptors derive from a human donor who donated a stem cell graft to a child with acute lymphoblastic leukemia.

The V gene is TRBV7-2, the J gene TRBJ1-5; 7 bases align to TRBD1. The CDR3 runs 13 residues. Germline V gene sequence: CDR1 SGHTA, CDR2 FQGNSA. V lost 5 bases to trimming and J lost 5 bases; unmatched junction nucleotides: 3. This CDR3 reads CASSHDRDQPQHF. The CDR3 bases are TGTGCCAGCAGCCACGACAGGGATCAGCCCCAGCATTTT.

This clonotype was seen a handful of times. The chain couples TRBV20-1 to TRBJ2-7, with D maybe TRBD2 (6 bases). This CDR3 region has 15 residues. Deletions cut 0 bases from V and 0 bases from J, with 12 bases between. The germline gives CDR1 DFQATT, CDR2 SNEGSKA (reference sequence). In nucleotides, the CDR3 is TGCAGTGCTAGAGACAAGGAGGGCCGCTCCTACGAGCAGTACTTC. Amino acids: CSARDKEGRSYEQYF.

This clonotype has only a few counts. The chain joins TRBV6-5 to TRBJ2-1, with TRBD2 matching over 7 bases. The CDR3 has 14 residues. V shed 2 bases and J 8 bases; nucleotides not matched to a gene: 6. Germline V gives CDR1 MNHEY, CDR2 SVGAGI. The CDR3 DNA reads as TGTGCCAGCAGTTACGGGAGGGCCACCGATGAGCAGTTCTTC. It specifies CASSYGRATDEQFF.

The chain combines TRBV12-3 or TRBV12-4 with TRBJ2-2, with 7 bases identical to TRBD2. V dropped 7 bases and J dropped 5; count of bases not matched to a gene: 19. The CDR3 runs to 18 residues. The CDR3 nucleotides are TGTGCCAGCACCGTGGGCCTTACTAGCGTCGGGGGGACCGGGGAGCTGTTTTTT. It encodes CASTVGLTSVGGTGELFF.

V usage is TRBV20-1 and J usage is TRBJ2-3; D possibly corresponds to TRBD2 (6 bases). The CDR3 has 14 residues. V dropped 3 bases and J dropped 2 bases, with 12 bases sitting between them. The germline V gene encodes CDR1 DFQATT and CDR2 SNEGSKA (reference sequence). The CDR3 loop is CSARGGYATDTQYF. As DNA, the CDR3 is TGCAGTGCTAGGGGAGGCTACGCCACAGATACGCAGTATTTT.

A few counts support this clonotype. This chain connects TRBV12-3 or TRBV12-4 to TRBJ2-7; D may be TRBD1 (5 bases). The CDR3 contains 14 residues. V lost 2 bases to trimming and J lost 1 base, with 9 bases between them. The CDR3, as DNA: TGTGCCAGCAGTTTAAGGGGCCTTTCCTACGAGCAGTACTTC. Its translation: CASSLRGLSYEQYF.

This chain joins TRBV5-1 and TRBJ2-7; D is perhaps TRBD1 (5 bases). The germline CDR1 and CDR2 sequences are SGHRS and YFSETQ. This CDR3 comprises 15 residues. Trimming cost V 5 bases and J 3 bases, with 18 bases left between them. The CDR3 nucleotides are TGCGCCAGCAGTTCCCCACTCAGGGCTGACTACGAGCAGTACTTC. This sequence encodes CASSSPLRADYEQYF. The whole variable domain, remainder taken from reference TRBV5-1 and TRBJ2-7, is KAGVTQTPRYLIKTRGQQVTLSCSPISGHRSVSWYQQTPGQGLQFLFEYFSETQRNKGNFPGRFSGRQFSNSRSEMNVSTLELGDSALYLCASSSPLRADYEQYFGPGTRLTVT.